This paragraph reports one TCR beta chain. The data stem from a study of T cell changes during pregnancy in multiple sclerosis. The CDR3 spans 14 residues. Germline CDR1 reads GTSNPN; CDR2 reads SVGIG (reference sequence). The V and J ends lost 5 bases and 11 bases, in that order; junction bases with no gene match: 6. Sequenced by immunoSEQ multiplex PCR; TCRdb stores in-frame clones only, minus some. The table lists fewer than 85,000 clones, approximately 90% of them singletons, with 1.5% to 2% in the top ten. The receptor was derived from a female donor in good health, enrolled as a control in a pregnancy study. The rearrangement uses TRBV30 and TRBJ2-6, with TRBD2 identical over 13 bases. The starting material was peripheral blood, obtained in the first trimester of pregnancy. The CDR3 coding sequence is TGTGCCTGGCCGTCACTAGCGGGGGGGCACGTCCTGACTTTC. It translates to CAWPSLAGGHVLTF.